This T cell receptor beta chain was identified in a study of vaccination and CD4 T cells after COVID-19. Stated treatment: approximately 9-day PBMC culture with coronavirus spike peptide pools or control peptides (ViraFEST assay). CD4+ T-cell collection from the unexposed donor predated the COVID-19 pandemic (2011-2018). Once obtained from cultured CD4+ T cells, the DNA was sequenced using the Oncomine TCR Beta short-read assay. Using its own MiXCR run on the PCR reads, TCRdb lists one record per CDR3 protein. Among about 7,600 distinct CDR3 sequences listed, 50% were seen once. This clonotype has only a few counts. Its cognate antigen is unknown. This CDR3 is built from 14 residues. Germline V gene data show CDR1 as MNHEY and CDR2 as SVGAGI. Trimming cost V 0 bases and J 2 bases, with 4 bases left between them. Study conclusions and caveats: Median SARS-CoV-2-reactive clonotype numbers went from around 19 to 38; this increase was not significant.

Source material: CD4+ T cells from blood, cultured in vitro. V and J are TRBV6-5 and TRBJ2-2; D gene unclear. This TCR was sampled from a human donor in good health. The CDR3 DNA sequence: TGTGCCAGCAGTTACTCCCATAACACCGGGGAGCTGTTTTTT. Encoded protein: CASSYSHNTGELFF.